A selection of T cell receptor beta chains follows, all from one sample in a study of blood T cell repertoires in COVID-19. Sequenced by immunoSEQ multiplex PCR; TCRdb stores in-frame clones only, minus some. The sample lists about 270,000 clones; approximately 80% were seen once. Source material: peripheral blood. These receptors were obtained from a woman in her sixties with active or convalescent COVID-19. CDR3s include the opening cysteine and the closing phenylalanine or tryptophan. D genes are given only for firm matches. Clone sizes are given selectively: once, few, many, or a class where the clone is expanded.

j_call	clone_size	d_call	v_call	cdr3_length	cdr3_nt	cdr3_aa
TRBJ2-5	NA	NA	TRBV2	13	TGTGCCAGCGGAAGGGACTCCCAAGAGACCCAGTACTTC	CASGRDSQETQYF
TRBJ2-7	NA	NA	TRBV5-4	12	TGTGCCAGCAGCTTTATAGGGGACGAGCAGTACTTC	CASSFIGDEQYF
TRBJ2-1	NA	TRBD2	TRBV7-2	17	TGTGCCAGCAGCCATTATCCTAGCGGGGGGGTTTACAATGAGCAGTTCTTC	CASSHYPSGGVYNEQFF
TRBJ1-1	NA	NA	TRBV2	12	TGTGCCAGCCCTTCCCCCACAGTCCGAGCTTTCTTT	CASPSPTVRAFF
TRBJ2-2	few	TRBD1	TRBV29-1	15	TGCAGCGTTCAAAAGGGGACAGGTAACACCGGGGAGCTGTTTTTT	CSVQKGTGNTGELFF
TRBJ1-4	NA	NA	TRBV9	13	TGTGCCAGCAGCGTAGGGGAGTCTGAAAAACTGTTTTTT	CASSVGESEKLFF
TRBJ2-3	NA	NA	TRBV11-2	15	TGTGCCAGCAGCTTAGATCAGGGCCACACAGATACGCAGTATTTT	CASSLDQGHTDTQYF
TRBJ2-1	NA	TRBD2	TRBV11-2	15	TGTGCCAGCAGTTTTCTAGCGGGGACTAGCAATGAGCAGTTCTTC	CASSFLAGTSNEQFF
TRBJ2-3	NA	TRBD1	TRBV9	16	TGTGCCAGCAGCGCCCAGACAGGGGCGGGCACAGATACGCAGTATTTT	CASSAQTGAGTDTQYF
TRBJ1-2	few	NA	TRBV7-9	14	TGTGCCAGCAGCTTAGGGCGGGACCACTATGGCTACACCTTC	CASSLGRDHYGYTF
TRBJ2-7	NA	NA	TRBV19	14	TGTGCCAGTAGTATAGAACACAGGTCCTACGAGCAGTACTTC	CASSIEHRSYEQYF
TRBJ1-2	NA	NA	TRBV7-2	14	TGTGCCAGCAGCCTCCCGCCCCAAGTAGTTGGCTACACCTTC	CASSLPPQVVGYTF
TRBJ1-5	NA	NA	TRBV12-3/TRBV12-4	13	TGTGCCAGCAGCTTTCAGGGAGGTCAGCCCCAGCATTTT	CASSFQGGQPQHF
TRBJ2-5	NA	NA	TRBV27	13	TGTGCCAGCAGTTTCGGTGGGCGGGGGACCCAGTACTTC	CASSFGGRGTQYF
TRBJ1-2	NA	TRBD1	TRBV6-5	16	TGTGCCAGCAGTTACGGGGACAGGGACCCTAACTATGGCTACACCTTC	CASSYGDRDPNYGYTF
TRBJ1-1	NA	NA	TRBV4-2	15	TGTGCCAGCAGCCAAGATGGGGCCGGGAACACTGAAGCTTTCTTT	CASSQDGAGNTEAFF
TRBJ2-1	NA	TRBD2	TRBV11-2	17	TGTGCCAGCACCCCTTCTAGCGGGGGGTTTGCGGACAATGAGCAGTTCTTC	CASTPSSGGFADNEQFF
TRBJ1-5	few	TRBD1	TRBV5-4	16	TGTGCCAACTATTCGAGGGACAGGGATTTCAATCAGCCCCAGCATTTT	CANYSRDRDFNQPQHF
TRBJ1-2	NA	NA	TRBV3-1/TRBV3-2	15	TGTGCCAGCAGCCTCTCAACTCTAGGGGGCTATGGCTACACCTTC	CASSLSTLGGYGYTF
TRBJ1-1	NA	NA	TRBV18	14	TGTGCCAGCTCAGGGATATCGGGAAACACTGAAGCTTTCTTT	CASSGISGNTEAFF
TRBJ1-5	NA	TRBD1	TRBV4-3	15	TGCGCCAGCAGCCTCGGACAGGGCGGTGGTCAGCCCCAGCATTTT	CASSLGQGGGQPQHF
TRBJ1-6	few	TRBD1	TRBV2	14	TGTGCCAGCAGGAGGGACAGGGGCCATTCACCCCTCCACTTT	CASRRDRGHSPLHF
TRBJ1-1	NA	NA	TRBV18	14	TGTGCCAGCTCCCCGGGACAACGGAACACTGAAGCTTTCTTT	CASSPGQRNTEAFF
TRBJ1-5	once	NA	TRBV19	13	TGTGCCAGTAGTGGACAGCACAATCAGCCCCAGCATTTT	CASSGQHNQPQHF